This entry concerns a single T cell receptor (beta chain). The antigen remains unidentified. The data stem from a study of Ad26.COV2.S vaccination and SARS-CoV-2 variants. CDR1 MNHEY and CDR2 SVGAGI come from the germline V gene. The CDR3 is 15 amino acids. J lost 6 bases, V lost 7 bases, and 7 bases had no gene match. The repertoire was sequenced with immunoSEQ multiplex PCR; TCRdb's copy has only in-frame clones and lacks some. The repertoire holds over 90,000 clones, with 60% to 85% as singletons. Study-wide findings and caveats: Estimates derived from TCR breadth and depth analyses may have underestimated total T cell responses. Vaccine and placebo recipients had similar non-spike TCR breadth.

This material consisted of peripheral blood, taken after recovery from COVID-19. The clonotype originates from a human donor who had recovered from COVID-19. The V gene is TRBV6-5, the J gene TRBJ1-6, with TRBD1 identical over 9 bases. CDR3 DNA: TGTGCCAGCAACCGACAGGGGGGAAGTAATTCACCCCTCCACTTT. Translating it yields CASNRQGGSNSPLHF.